The 18 T cell receptor beta chains in this list originate from one sample, sequenced in a study of CD8+ T cells in alopecia areata. Treatment given: oral pan-JAK inhibitor, 5-10 mg twice daily. cDNA reverse transcribed from extracted RNA served as the sequencing template. Profiled with immunoSEQ multiplex PCR; TCRdb holds only in-frame clones, not every one. The sample consists of approximately 280,000 clones, about three fifths of them appearing once. The starting material was CD4+ T cells sorted from blood, obtained at week 24, from a patient treated with tofacitinib. The receptors come from a human donor with alopecia areata.

This chain uses TRBV28 with TRBJ2-5; tentative D call: TRBD1 (6 bases). The V gene's germline CDR1 is MDHEN and CDR2 SYDVKM. The CDR3 has 15 amino acids. The V and J ends lost 8 bases and 7 bases respectively, with 23 bases between them. CDR3 nucleotides: TGTGCCAGCCGCCGGTTGAGCAGGGGCCCGGGGACCCAGTACTTC. As protein: CASRRLSRGPGTQYF.

V is TRBV2 and J is TRBJ1-4, with a tentative D call TRBD1 (6 bases). Germline CDR1 SNHLY, CDR2 FYNNEI. The CDR3 runs 13 residues. With 9 bases removed from V and 6 bases from J, the gap between germline ends came to 14 bases. CDR3 amino acids: CASNRVVDEKLFF. DNA of the CDR3: TGTGCCAGTAACAGGGTTGTGGATGAAAAACTGTTTTTT. Looking up the rest from reference TRBV2 and TRBJ1-4 gives the full variable domain: EPEVTQTPSHQVTQMGQEVILRCVPISNHLYFYWYRQILGQKVEFLVSFYNNEISEKSEIFDDQFSVERPDGSNFTLKIRSTKLEDSAMYFCASNRVVDEKLFFGSGTQLSVL.

V is TRBV18 and J is TRBJ2-3; D is possibly TRBD1 or TRBD2 (6 bases each). V lost 1 base and J 1 base, leaving 12 bases between the germline ends. Germline values: CDR1 KGHSH, CDR2 LQKENI. This CDR3 is built from 16 residues. This CDR3 is CASSPQGGGGTDTQYF. DNA for the CDR3: TGTGCCAGCTCACCACAGGGGGGCGGTGGCACAGATACGCAGTATTTT.

The chain has TRBV28 and TRBJ2-1, with no clear D. Trimming took off 2 bases at V and 12 bases at J, with 11 bases between the two ends. Germline CDR1 and CDR2: MDHEN and SYDVKM. The CDR3 runs to 12 residues. CDR3 coding DNA: TGTGCCAGCAGTTTAAATGGGGTTGGGCAGTTCTTC. Amino acids: CASSLNGVGQFF.

This chain joins TRBV29-1 and TRBJ2-3, with 8 bases fitting TRBD2. The CDR3 is 15 residues long. Germline lookup yields CDR1 SQVTM and CDR2 ANQGSEA. The J segment lost 2 bases and the V segment lost 8 bases, leaving 12 bases of the junction unmatched. The CDR3 nucleotides are TGCAGCACTGGGGGGTTACTAGCGGCCACAGATACGCAGTATTTT. Amino acid sequence: CSTGGLLAATDTQYF.

The V call is TRBV15, the J call TRBJ2-1; D gene unclear. This CDR3 is built from 14 residues. Germline V gene lookup returns CDR1 LNHNV and CDR2 YYDKDF (reference sequence). The V gene lost 0 bases and the J gene lost 6 bases, with 9 bases spanning the gap. In DNA, the CDR3 is TGTGCCACCAGCAGAGATGCAAGCTCCAATGAGCAGTTCTTC. It encodes CATSRDASSNEQFF.

The rearrangement links TRBV4-3 to TRBJ2-1; maybe TRBD1 (5 bases). Between the trimmed V and J ends, which lost 0 bases and 9 bases, there was a span of 12 bases. Germline values: CDR1 LGHNA, CDR2 YSLEER. There are 14 residues in the CDR3. CDR3: CASSQESGNPEQFF. The CDR3 DNA follows: TGCGCCAGCAGCCAAGAATCAGGGAATCCTGAGCAGTTCTTC.

The CDR3 DNA reads TGTGCCAGCAGCCTTGGACTGGGCGGGGGAAACATTCAGTACTTC. Its translation: CASSLGLGGGNIQYF. J is TRBJ2-4 and V is TRBV6-6; 7 bases line up with TRBD2. The germline V gene has CDR1 MNHNY and CDR2 SVGAGI (reference sequence). The V and J ends lost 6 bases and 6 bases, in that order; junction bases with no gene match: 11. The length of the CDR3 is 15 residues.

This chain links TRBV27 with TRBJ2-5; D is perhaps TRBD1 (6 bases). Germline values: CDR1 MNHEY, CDR2 SMNVEV (reference sequence). The CDR3 sequence is 14 residues long. V was pared by 5 bases and J by 5 bases, with 15 bases between. CDR3 sequence: CASSPRQVVETQYF. The DNA of the CDR3 is TGTGCCAGCAGTCCCCGACAGGTCGTGGAGACCCAGTACTTC.

The chain has TRBV4-3 and TRBJ2-3; D unclear. Germline CDR1 LGHNA, CDR2 YSLEER. This CDR3 is built from 12 residues. V was shortened by 2 bases and J by 3 bases, with 3 bases between the two germline ends. Written as DNA, the CDR3 is TGCGCCAGCAGCCAACAAACAGATACGCAGTATTTT. Its translation: CASSQQTDTQYF.

The chain couples TRBV7-6 to TRBJ2-5; tentatively, D is TRBD1 (5 bases). V dropped 1 base and J dropped 1 base, with 7 bases sitting between them. Germline CDR1 SGHVS, CDR2 FNYEAQ. CDR3 length: 14 amino acids. The CDR3 spells CASSLGQGQETQYF. The CDR3 DNA reads TGTGCCAGCAGCTTAGGGCAGGGCCAAGAGACCCAGTACTTC.

The CDR3 loop is CASSFRFNTGELFF. DNA of the CDR3: TGCGCCAGCAGCTTCAGATTTAACACCGGGGAGCTGTTTTTT. J is TRBJ2-2 and V is TRBV5-1; D is ambiguous. The germline CDR1 and CDR2 sequences are SGHRS and YFSETQ. Trimming removed 2 bases from V and 2 bases from J, with 7 bases in between. This CDR3 has 14 amino acids.

The gene calls are TRBV7-2 and TRBJ2-5; D unclear. Germline V gives CDR1 SGHTA, CDR2 FQGNSA. This CDR3 spans 13 amino acids. Trimming cost V 1 base and J 2 bases, with 5 bases left between them. CDR3 DNA: TGTGCCAGCAGCTTAGTTGGTCAAGAGACCCAGTACTTC. This sequence encodes CASSLVGQETQYF.

This chain joins TRBV27 and TRBJ2-2, with 8 bases matching TRBD2. Trimming at V came to 6 bases and at J to 0 bases, leaving 6 bases not matched to a gene. CDR3 length equals 16 residues. Germline values: CDR1 MNHEY, CDR2 SMNVEV (reference sequence). As DNA, the CDR3 is TGTGCCAGCAGCCGAACGGGGGGGCCGAACACCGGGGAGCTGTTTTTT. This encodes CASSRTGGPNTGELFF.

V is TRBV2 and J is TRBJ1-5; TRBD1 agrees at 7 bases. J lost 9 bases, V lost 6 bases, and 8 bases had no gene match. This CDR3 comprises 13 residues. Germline CDR1 reads SNHLY; CDR2 reads FYNNEI. The DNA for the CDR3 is TGTGCCAGCAGGGACAGGTCGAGGACGCCCCAGCATTTT. Its protein product is CASRDRSRTPQHF.

The chain couples TRBV7-2 to TRBJ2-7; D is possibly TRBD1 (5 bases). The CDR3 loop spans 14 amino acids. CDR1 is SGHTA and CDR2 is FQGNSA in the germline V gene. V was shortened by 5 bases and J by 0 bases, with 11 bases between the two germline ends. CDR3 in amino acids: CASSHLDNSYEQYF. In DNA, the CDR3 is TGTGCCAGCAGCCACCTGGACAACTCCTACGAGCAGTACTTC.

The gene calls are TRBV15 and TRBJ2-3; no definite D call. Germline V gives CDR1 LNHNV, CDR2 YYDKDF (reference sequence). Trimming shortened V by 2 bases and J by 7 bases, and 16 bases separated the two germline ends. The CDR3 runs 15 residues. CDR3 protein: CATSRTRASSNTQYF. The CDR3 DNA is TGTGCCACCAGCAGAACCCGGGCCTCTTCCAATACGCAGTATTTT.

The chain is built from TRBV7-2 and TRBJ2-3; TRBD1 or TRBD2 may be the D gene (6 bases each). The CDR3 length is 15 residues. Trimming left V 2 bases short and J 2 bases short, with 11 bases between. Germline loops: CDR1 SGHTA, CDR2 FQGNSA. The CDR3 DNA is TGTGCCAGCAGCTTACGGGGGCTGGACACAGATACGCAGTATTTT. This sequence encodes CASSLRGLDTDTQYF.